This T cell receptor (beta chain) comes out of a study of blood T cell repertoires in COVID-19. In the study overall: PBMCs, B-cell-depleted T cells, or T cells provided the cDNA or gDNA that made up the material.

Authors' methods: Amplifying reference gene primers gave estimates of nucleated cell counts. Repertoires were generated with immunoSEQ multiplex PCR, while TCRdb's copy carries only in-frame clones and drops some. V, J and clone size are those of that table, while D and trimming were read from the DNA. In the table there are about 160,000 clones, roughly 90% of which are singletons. Germline-derived CDR1 and CDR2 are SGHTA and FQGNSA. With V trimmed by 6 bases and J by 3 bases, 3 bases remained unmatched. The CDR3 has 13 amino acids. Sequencing input: peripheral blood. This receptor was obtained from a man aged 50 to 60 with acute or convalescent COVID-19. The genes are TRBV7-2 and TRBJ1-2; the match to TRBD1 covers 8 bases. CDR3 nucleotides: TGTGCCAGCAGTACGGGACAGGACTATGGCTACACCTTC. It translates to CASSTGQDYGYTF.